Sequencing of this T cell receptor (beta chain) was carried out in a study of blood T cell repertoires in COVID-19. Study-wide background: There were acute and convalescent COVID-19 samples, and they came from the United States, Italy and Spain.

Original data processing: Amplification with reference gene primers provided the estimates of nucleated cell counts. Profiling relied on immunoSEQ multiplex PCR, and the TCRdb table lists in-frame clones only, not all of them. That table furnishes V, J and clone size, whereas the DNA furnished D and trimming. Of fewer than 90,000 clones in the sample, approximately 90% were seen once. The CDR3 sequence is 15 residues long. V dropped 5 bases and J dropped 5 bases, with 16 bases sitting between them. Germline V lookup: CDR1 MDHEN, CDR2 SYDVKM. The sample consisted of peripheral blood. The chain links TRBV28 to TRBJ1-5, with D tentatively TRBD1 (6 bases). This TCR was sampled from a man in his thirties or forties with acute or convalescent COVID-19. The CDR3 region is CASSKSTGRDQPQHF. In DNA form, the CDR3 reads TGTGCCAGCAGTAAATCTACAGGGAGGGATCAGCCCCAGCATTTT.